This entry features one TCR beta chain sequence. Individuals drawn from under 30 US areas were roughly 18 to 95 years old. Membership in each cohort depended on participant-reported clinical history. This sample stems from a study of blood T cell repertoires in COVID-19. Data came from immunoSEQ multiplex PCR; TCRdb stores just in-frame clones and leaves some out. Of roughly 500,000 clones listed, 88% are singletons. The sample taken for sequencing was PBMCs or T cells enriched from blood (not recorded which). This receptor was identified in a woman aged 40 to 50 who had recovered from COVID-19.

The CDR3 DNA follows: TGTGCCAGCTCACCTTGGACTAGCCGCGCCTACGAGCAGTACTTC. Its translation: CASSPWTSRAYEQYF. The chain recombines TRBV18 with TRBJ2-7, with TRBD2 identical over 8 bases. Germline V lookup: CDR1 KGHSH, CDR2 LQKENI. This CDR3 has 15 residues. Germline trimming cut 3 bases from V and 2 bases from J; bases unmatched to any gene: 6. Full variable domain (remainder filled in from reference TRBV18 and TRBJ2-7): NAGVMQNPRHLVRRRGQEARLRCSPMKGHSHVYWYRQLPEEGLKFMVYLQKENIIDESGMPKERFSAEFPKEGPSILRIQQVVRGDSAAYFCASSPWTSRAYEQYFGPGTRLTVT.